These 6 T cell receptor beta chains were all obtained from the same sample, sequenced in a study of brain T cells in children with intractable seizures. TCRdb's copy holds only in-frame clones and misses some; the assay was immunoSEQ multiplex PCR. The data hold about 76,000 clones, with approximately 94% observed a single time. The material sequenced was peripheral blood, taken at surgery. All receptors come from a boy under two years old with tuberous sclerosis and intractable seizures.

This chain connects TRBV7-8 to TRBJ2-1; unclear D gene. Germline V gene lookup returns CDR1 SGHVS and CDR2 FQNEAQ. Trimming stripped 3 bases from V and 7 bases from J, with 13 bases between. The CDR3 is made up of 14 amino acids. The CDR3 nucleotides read TGTGCCAGCAGCTTTGTGGCGTTGGGGAATGAGCAGTTCTTC. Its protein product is CASSFVALGNEQFF.

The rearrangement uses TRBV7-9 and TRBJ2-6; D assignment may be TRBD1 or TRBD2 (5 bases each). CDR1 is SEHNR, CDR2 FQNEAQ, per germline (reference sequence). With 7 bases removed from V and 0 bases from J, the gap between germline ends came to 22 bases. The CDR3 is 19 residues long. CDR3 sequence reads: CASNYPLGPQNSGANVLTF. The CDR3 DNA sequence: TGTGCCAGCAACTATCCCTTGGGACCGCAGAACTCTGGGGCCAACGTCCTGACTTTC.

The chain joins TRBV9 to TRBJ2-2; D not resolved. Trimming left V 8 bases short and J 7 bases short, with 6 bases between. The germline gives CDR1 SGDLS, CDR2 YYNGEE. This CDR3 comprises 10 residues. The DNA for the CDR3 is TGTGCCAGGTGGGGCGGGGAGCTGTTTTTT. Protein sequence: CARWGGELFF.

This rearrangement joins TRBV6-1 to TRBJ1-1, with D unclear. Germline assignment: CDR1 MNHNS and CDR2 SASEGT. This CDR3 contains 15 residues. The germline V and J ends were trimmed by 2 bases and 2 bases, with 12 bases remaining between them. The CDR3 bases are TGTGCCAGCAGTGAATTGTCGGGGTTCAACACTGAAGCTTTCTTT. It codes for CASSELSGFNTEAFF.

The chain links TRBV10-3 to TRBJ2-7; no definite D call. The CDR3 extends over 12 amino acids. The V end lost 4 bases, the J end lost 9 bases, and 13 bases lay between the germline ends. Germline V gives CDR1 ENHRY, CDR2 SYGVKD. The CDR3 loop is CAISAVFGPQYF. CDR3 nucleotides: TGTGCCATCAGTGCGGTTTTTGGGCCGCAGTACTTC.

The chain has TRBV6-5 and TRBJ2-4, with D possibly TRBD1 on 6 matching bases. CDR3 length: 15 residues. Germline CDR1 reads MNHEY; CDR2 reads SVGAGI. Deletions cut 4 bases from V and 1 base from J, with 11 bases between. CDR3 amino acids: CASSSQGSAKNIQYF. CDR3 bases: TGTGCCAGCAGTTCACAGGGATCGGCCAAAAACATTCAGTACTTC.